The 17 T cell receptor beta chains reported below all come from one sample, sequenced in a study of shared clonotypes between healthy human individuals. Using immunoSEQ multiplex PCR, the repertoire was profiled, and TCRdb retains in-frame clones only, with some absent. The table has approximately 2.5 million clones, roughly 93% seen once. Material: naive CD4+ T cells from PBMCs. Subset described: CD45RA+ positively selected. The receptors derive from a young man in good health. Some clones in this sample may be carry-over from other donors' samples.

As regards this clone: Other DNA sequences in this sample translate to the same CDR3. The chain combines TRBV9 with TRBJ2-7; TRBD2 matches at 11 bases. The CDR3 is 16 residues long. Germline CDR1 SGDLS, CDR2 YYNGEE. V was clipped by 3 bases and J by 1 base; unmatched bases: 6. CDR3 sequence (DNA): TGTGCCAGCAGCGCGACTGGGACTAGCGGATCCTACGAGCAGTACTTC. Its protein product is CASSATGTSGSYEQYF.

The chain links TRBV7-9 to TRBJ2-1, with 8 bases aligning to TRBD1. The junction had 7 bases not matched to a gene; V was cut back by 0 bases and J by 0 bases. This CDR3 is 18 amino acids long. The V gene's germline CDR1 is SEHNR and CDR2 FQNEAQ (reference sequence). CDR3 in DNA: TGTGCCAGCAGCTTAGCCGGACAGGGACAGGCCTCCTACAATGAGCAGTTCTTC. The encoded protein is CASSLAGQGQASYNEQFF.

This rearrangement joins TRBV6-1 to TRBJ1-5; the D is unclear. Trimming took off 3 bases at V and 7 bases at J, with 10 bases between the two ends. CDR3 length: 13 residues. CDR1 and CDR2 (germline): MNHNS, SASEGT. DNA for the CDR3: TGTGCCAGCAGTGAGCTACTTCAGCAGCCCCAGCATTTT. This sequence encodes CASSELLQQPQHF.

This chain links TRBV9 with TRBJ2-7; D possibly corresponds to TRBD2 (6 bases). Germline V gene sequence: CDR1 SGDLS, CDR2 YYNGEE. This CDR3 spans 14 amino acids. Trimming left V 3 bases short and J 2 bases short, with 12 bases between. The CDR3 is CASSALGGPYEQYF. DNA for the CDR3: TGTGCCAGCAGCGCCCTCGGAGGGCCCTACGAGCAGTACTTC.

This clone was recorded once. This chain uses TRBV7-2 with TRBJ2-1; TRBD2 might be the D (5 bases). V lost 1 base, J lost 13 bases, and 20 bases lay in between. CDR1 is SGHTA, CDR2 FQGNSA, per germline. The CDR3 has 15 residues. This chain's CDR3 is CASSLVRQLRSGQFF. The CDR3 DNA is TGTGCCAGCAGCTTAGTCAGGCAGCTCAGGTCGGGACAGTTCTTC. The whole variable domain, filled in from reference TRBV7-2 and TRBJ2-1, reads GAGVSQSPSNKVTEKGKDVELRCDPISGHTALYWYRQSLGQGLEFLIYFQGNSAPDKSGLPSDRFSAERTGGSVSTLTIQRTQQEDSAVYLCASSLVRQLRSGQFFGPGTRLTVL.

The chain's CDR3 is CASSQDIGGGGYNEQFF. CDR3 bases: TGTGCCAGCAGCCAAGATATTGGGGGCGGAGGTTACAATGAGCAGTTCTTC. The chain links TRBV14 to TRBJ2-1; TRBD1 is a possible D gene (6 bases). Trimming pared 0 bases from V and 4 bases from J, leaving 16 bases between. This CDR3 spans 17 amino acids. CDR1 is SGHDN and CDR2 is FVKESK in the germline V gene. Combining the CDR3 with reference TRBV14 and TRBJ2-1 gives the whole variable domain EAGVTQFPSHSVIEKGQTVTLRCDPISGHDNLYWYRRVMGKEIKFLLHFVKESKQDESGMPNNRFLAERTGGTYSTLKVQPAELEDSGVYFCASSQDIGGGGYNEQFFGPGTRLTVL.

The genes are TRBV29-1 and TRBJ1-3; TRBD1 might be the D (5 bases). In germline, CDR1 is SQVTM, CDR2 ANQGSEA. The V end was cut by 6 bases, the J end by 0 bases, with 18 bases between. CDR3 length: 16 residues. The CDR3 reads CSVYSGRLFSGNTIYF. The CDR3 DNA sequence: TGCAGCGTATATTCGGGGCGGCTGTTCTCTGGAAACACCATATATTTT.

The chain carries TRBV7-2 and TRBJ2-5; a possible D gene is TRBD2 (7 bases). This CDR3 spans 14 amino acids. The ends were cut back, 5 bases at V and 1 base at J, with 11 bases in the middle. Germline V lookup: CDR1 SGHTA, CDR2 FQGNSA. Here the CDR3 reads CASSGGGLQETQYF. The CDR3 DNA reads as TGTGCCAGCAGCGGGGGGGGGCTCCAAGAGACCCAGTACTTC.

A few counts support this clone. J is TRBJ1-1 and V is TRBV6-4, with 11 bases identical to TRBD1. The CDR3 is made up of 17 amino acids. The J segment lost 4 bases and the V segment lost 3 bases, leaving 10 bases of the junction unmatched. CDR1 MRHNA and CDR2 SNTAGT come from the germline V gene. Here the CDR3 reads CASSEGGGQGASTEAFF. The CDR3 nucleotides read TGTGCCAGCAGTGAGGGTGGAGGACAGGGGGCAAGCACTGAAGCTTTCTTT.

The chain links TRBV28 to TRBJ1-2; weak D call: TRBD1 (6 bases). The CDR3 is 13 amino acids. Germline-derived CDR1 and CDR2 are MDHEN and SYDVKM. With 3 bases removed from V and 7 bases from J, the gap between germline ends came to 12 bases. The CDR3 loop is CASSFSGEGGYTF. CDR3 nucleotide sequence: TGTGCCAGCAGTTTTTCAGGGGAAGGTGGCTACACCTTC.

This clone occurred a few times. The genes are TRBV9 and TRBJ1-2, with TRBD1 identical over 11 bases. This CDR3 contains 14 residues. Per the germline V gene, CDR1 is SGDLS and CDR2 is YYNGEE. V lost 4 bases to trimming and J lost 2 bases; unmatched junction nucleotides: 1. The chain's CDR3 is CASSRDRGNYGYTF. Written as DNA, the CDR3 is TGTGCCAGCAGCCGGGACAGGGGGAACTATGGCTACACCTTC.

The rearrangement uses TRBV7-3 and TRBJ2-7; the D gene is possibly TRBD1 (6 bases). The V and J ends lost 2 bases and 6 bases respectively, with 20 bases between them. The germline gives CDR1 SGHTA, CDR2 FQGTGA. This CDR3 region has 16 residues. Written as DNA, the CDR3 is TGTGCCAGCAGCTTATTGCCGAGTACAGGGCTCGGCGAGCAGTACTTC. Its protein product is CASSLLPSTGLGEQYF. Full variable domain (missing parts from reference TRBV7-3 and TRBJ2-7): GAGVSQTPSNKVTEKGKYVELRCDPISGHTALYWYRQSLGQGPEFLIYFQGTGAADDSGLPNDRFFAVRPEGSVSTLKIQRTERGDSAVYLCASSLLPSTGLGEQYFGPGTRLTVT.

This clone was recorded once. The V and J genes are TRBV9 and TRBJ1-2; 8 bases line up with TRBD1. The V segment lost 0 bases and the J segment 8 bases; nucleotides outside the gene matches: 12. The CDR3 consists of 16 residues. CDR1 is SGDLS and CDR2 is YYNGEE in the germline V gene. The CDR3 loop reads CASSVDPAGQVGGYTF. The CDR3 DNA reads TGTGCCAGCAGCGTAGACCCCGCGGGACAGGTGGGGGGCTACACCTTC. The whole variable domain, filled in from reference TRBV9 and TRBJ1-2, reads DSGVTQTPKHLITATGQRVTLRCSPRSGDLSVYWYQQSLDQGLQFLIQYYNGEERAKGNILERFSAQQFPDLHSELNLSSLELGDSALYFCASSVDPAGQVGGYTFGSGTRLTVV.

The rearrangement links TRBV6-6 to TRBJ2-3; D perhaps matches TRBD1 (6 bases). CDR3 length: 16 residues. The V gene lost 5 bases and the J gene lost 2 bases, with 17 bases spanning the gap. Looked up from germline, CDR1 is MNHNY and CDR2 is SVGAGI (reference sequence). CDR3 sequence: CASSRDTPLPTDTQYF. CDR3 nucleotides: TGTGCCAGCAGTAGGGACACACCGCTACCCACAGATACGCAGTATTTT.

This chain links TRBV6-6 with TRBJ2-2, with D maybe TRBD1 (6 bases). This CDR3 is 16 amino acids long. Germline V lookup: CDR1 MNHNY, CDR2 SVGAGI (reference sequence). Trimming cost V 2 bases and J 2 bases, with 12 bases left between them. The CDR3 loop reads CASSYHRQDNTGELFF. The CDR3 nucleotides are TGTGCCAGCAGTTACCATCGACAGGACAACACCGGGGAGCTGTTTTTT.

V and J are TRBV13 and TRBJ2-1, with 9 bases aligning to TRBD2. The length of the CDR3 is 16 residues. Germline CDR1 and CDR2: PRHDT and FYEKMQ (reference sequence). Trimming at V came to 4 bases and at J to 10 bases, leaving 14 bases not matched to a gene. The CDR3 loop reads CASSSRRVAGVNEQFF. Written as DNA, the CDR3 is TGTGCCAGCAGCTCCCGGCGTGTAGCGGGAGTTAACGAGCAGTTCTTC.

This chain joins TRBV7-3 and TRBJ2-3; D perhaps matches TRBD1 (6 bases). CDR1 SGHTA and CDR2 FQGTGA come from the germline V gene. Trimming shortened V by 5 bases and J by 3 bases, and 18 bases separated the two germline ends. The CDR3 spans 16 residues. DNA of the CDR3: TGTGCCAGCAGCAAAGACCAGGGGCGTGGAACAGATACGCAGTATTTT. Its translation is CASSKDQGRGTDTQYF.